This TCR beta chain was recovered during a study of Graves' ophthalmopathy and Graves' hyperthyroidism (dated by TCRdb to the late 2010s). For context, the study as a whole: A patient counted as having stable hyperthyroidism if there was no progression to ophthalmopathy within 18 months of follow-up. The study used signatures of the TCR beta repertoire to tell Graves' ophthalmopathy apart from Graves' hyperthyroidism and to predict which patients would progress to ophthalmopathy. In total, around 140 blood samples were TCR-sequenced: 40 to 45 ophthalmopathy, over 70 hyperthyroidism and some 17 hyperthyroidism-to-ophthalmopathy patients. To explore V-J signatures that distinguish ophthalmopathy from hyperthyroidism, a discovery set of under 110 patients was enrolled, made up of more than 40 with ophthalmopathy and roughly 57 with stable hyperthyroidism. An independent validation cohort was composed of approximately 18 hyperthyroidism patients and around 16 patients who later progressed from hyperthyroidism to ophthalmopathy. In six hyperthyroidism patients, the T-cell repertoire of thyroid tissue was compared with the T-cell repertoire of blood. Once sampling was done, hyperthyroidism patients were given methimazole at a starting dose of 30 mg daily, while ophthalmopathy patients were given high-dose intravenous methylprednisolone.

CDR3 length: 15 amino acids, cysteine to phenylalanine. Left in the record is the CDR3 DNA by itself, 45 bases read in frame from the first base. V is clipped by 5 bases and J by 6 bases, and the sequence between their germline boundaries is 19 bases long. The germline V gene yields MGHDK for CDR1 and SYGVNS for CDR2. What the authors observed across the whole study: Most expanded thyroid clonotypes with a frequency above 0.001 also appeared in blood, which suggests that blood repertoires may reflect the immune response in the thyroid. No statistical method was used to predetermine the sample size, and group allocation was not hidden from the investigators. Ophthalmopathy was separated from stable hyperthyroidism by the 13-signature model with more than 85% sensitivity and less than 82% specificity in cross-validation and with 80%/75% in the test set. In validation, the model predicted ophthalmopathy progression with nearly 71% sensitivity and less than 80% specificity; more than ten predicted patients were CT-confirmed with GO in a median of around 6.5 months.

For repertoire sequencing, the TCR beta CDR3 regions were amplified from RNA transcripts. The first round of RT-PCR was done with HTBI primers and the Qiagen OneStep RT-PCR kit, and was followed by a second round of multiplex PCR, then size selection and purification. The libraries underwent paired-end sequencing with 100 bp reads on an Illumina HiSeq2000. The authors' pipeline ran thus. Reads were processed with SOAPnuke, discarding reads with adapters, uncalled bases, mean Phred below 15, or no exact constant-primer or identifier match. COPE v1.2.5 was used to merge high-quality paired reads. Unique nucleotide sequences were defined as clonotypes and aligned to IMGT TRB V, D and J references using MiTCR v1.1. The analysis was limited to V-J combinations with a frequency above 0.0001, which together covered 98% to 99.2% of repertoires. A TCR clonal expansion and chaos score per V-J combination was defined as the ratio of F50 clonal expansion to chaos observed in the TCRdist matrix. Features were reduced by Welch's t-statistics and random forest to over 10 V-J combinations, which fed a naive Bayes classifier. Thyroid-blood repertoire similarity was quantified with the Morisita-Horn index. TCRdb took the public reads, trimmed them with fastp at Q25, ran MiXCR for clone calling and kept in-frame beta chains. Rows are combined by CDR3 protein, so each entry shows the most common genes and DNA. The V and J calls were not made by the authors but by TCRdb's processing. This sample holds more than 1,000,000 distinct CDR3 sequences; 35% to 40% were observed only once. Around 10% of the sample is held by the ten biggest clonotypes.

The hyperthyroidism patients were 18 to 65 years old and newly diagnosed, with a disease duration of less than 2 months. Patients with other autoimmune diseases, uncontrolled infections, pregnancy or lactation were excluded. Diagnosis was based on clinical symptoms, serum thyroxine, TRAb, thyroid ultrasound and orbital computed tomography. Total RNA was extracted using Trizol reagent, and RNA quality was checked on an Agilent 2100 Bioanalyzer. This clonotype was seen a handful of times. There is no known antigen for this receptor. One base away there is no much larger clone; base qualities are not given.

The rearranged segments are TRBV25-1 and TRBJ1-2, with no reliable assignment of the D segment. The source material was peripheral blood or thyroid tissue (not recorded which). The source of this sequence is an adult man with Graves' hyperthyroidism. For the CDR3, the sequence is CASSPKAGRYHGYTF. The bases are TGTGCCAGCAGTCCAAAGGCGGGCAGGTACCATGGCTACACCTTC.